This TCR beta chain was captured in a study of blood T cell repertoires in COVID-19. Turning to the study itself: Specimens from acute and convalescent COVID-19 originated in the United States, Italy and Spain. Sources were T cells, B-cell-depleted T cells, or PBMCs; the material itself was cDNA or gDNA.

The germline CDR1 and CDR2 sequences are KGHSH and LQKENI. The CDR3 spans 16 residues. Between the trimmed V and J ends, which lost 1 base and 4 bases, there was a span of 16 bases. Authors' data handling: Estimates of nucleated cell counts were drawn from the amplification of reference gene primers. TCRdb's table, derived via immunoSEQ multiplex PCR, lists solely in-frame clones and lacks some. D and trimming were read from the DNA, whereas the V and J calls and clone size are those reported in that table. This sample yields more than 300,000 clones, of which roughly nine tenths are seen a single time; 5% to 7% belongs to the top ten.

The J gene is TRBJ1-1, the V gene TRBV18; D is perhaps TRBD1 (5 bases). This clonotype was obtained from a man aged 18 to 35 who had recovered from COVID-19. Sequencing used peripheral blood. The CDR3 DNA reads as TGTGCCAGCTCACCACTAGGGGCACTGGACGTCACTGAAGCTTTCTTT. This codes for CASSPLGALDVTEAFF.